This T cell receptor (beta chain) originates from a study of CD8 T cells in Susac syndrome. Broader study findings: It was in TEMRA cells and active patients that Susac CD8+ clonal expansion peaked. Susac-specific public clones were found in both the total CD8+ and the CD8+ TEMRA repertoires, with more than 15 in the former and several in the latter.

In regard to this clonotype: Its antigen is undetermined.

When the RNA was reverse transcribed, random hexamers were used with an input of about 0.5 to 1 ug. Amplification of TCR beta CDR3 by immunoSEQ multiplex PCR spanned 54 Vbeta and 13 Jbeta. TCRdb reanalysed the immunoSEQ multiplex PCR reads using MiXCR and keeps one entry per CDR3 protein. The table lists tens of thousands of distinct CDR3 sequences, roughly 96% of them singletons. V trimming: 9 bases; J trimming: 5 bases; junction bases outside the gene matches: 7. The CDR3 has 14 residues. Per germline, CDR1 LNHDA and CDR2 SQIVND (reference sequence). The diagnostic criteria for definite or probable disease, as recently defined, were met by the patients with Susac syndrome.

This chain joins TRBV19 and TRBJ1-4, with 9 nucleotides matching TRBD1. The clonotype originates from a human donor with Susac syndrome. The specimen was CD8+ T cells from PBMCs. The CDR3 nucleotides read TGTGCCAGCAAAACGACAGGGGGGAATGAAAAACTGTTTTTT. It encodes CASKTTGGNEKLFF. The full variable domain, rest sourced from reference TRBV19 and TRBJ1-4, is DGGITQSPKYLFRKEGQNVTLSCEQNLNHDAMYWYRQDPGQGLRLIYYSQIVNDFQKGDIAEGYSVSREKKESFPLTVTSAQKNPTAFYLCASKTTGGNEKLFFGSGTQLSVL.